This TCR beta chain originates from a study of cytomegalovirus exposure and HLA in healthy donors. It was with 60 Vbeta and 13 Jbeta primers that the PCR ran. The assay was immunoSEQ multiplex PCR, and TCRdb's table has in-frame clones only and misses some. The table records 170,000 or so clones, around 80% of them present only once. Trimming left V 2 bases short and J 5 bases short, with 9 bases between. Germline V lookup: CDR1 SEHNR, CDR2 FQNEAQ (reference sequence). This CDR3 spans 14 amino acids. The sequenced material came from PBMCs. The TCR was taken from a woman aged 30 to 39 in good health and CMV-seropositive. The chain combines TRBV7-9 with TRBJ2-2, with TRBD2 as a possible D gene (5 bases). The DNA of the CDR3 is TGTGCCAGCAGCTTAACTAGTAGGACCGGGGAGCTGTTTTTT. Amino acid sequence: CASSLTSRTGELFF.